These T cell receptor beta chains were read from a single sample in a study of T cells in localized non-small cell lung cancer. Sequenced by immunoSEQ multiplex PCR; TCRdb stores in-frame clones only, minus some. The sample lists tens of thousands of clones; approximately 90% were seen once. The sequencing used peripheral blood, collected before any cancer treatment. All receptors come from a male donor older than 55 with stage III lung adenocarcinoma. Each CDR3 is given with its conserved first and last residue. A D gene is named only where the DNA matches it firmly. Size is omitted from some rows. Given values are once, few, many or a class for expanded clones.

TRBD1	-	TRBV19	TRBJ2-4	TGTGCCAGTAGTATCAGGGGGCAGGGGGTGTCCAAAAACATTCAGTACTTC	CASSIRGQGVSKNIQYF
TRBD1	-	TRBV19	TRBJ2-7	TGTGCCAGTAGTCTTTCCGGGACAGAGACGCACGAGCAGTACTTC	CASSLSGTETHEQYF
TRBD1	once	TRBV19	TRBJ2-3	TGTGCCAGTAGTGCGGACAGGGGGCCATATACGCAGTATTTT	CASSADRGPYTQYF
TRBD2	-	TRBV30	TRBJ2-7	TGTGCCTGGAGTGTACTCGGGACTAAAAACGAGCAGTACTTC	CAWSVLGTKNEQYF
TRBD1	once	TRBV2	TRBJ1-3	TGTGCCAGCAGTGAACTCTCGGTAGGGACAGGTGGAAACACCATATATTTT	CASSELSVGTGGNTIYF
-	once	TRBV4-2	TRBJ2-7	TGTGCCAGCAGCCAAGATAAGCTCTACGAGCAGTACTTC	CASSQDKLYEQYF
TRBD2	-	TRBV2	TRBJ2-1	TGTGCCAGCAGTGAATGGGGCGGGAGCTCCTACAATGAGCAGTTCTTC	CASSEWGGSSYNEQFF
-	-	TRBV11-2	TRBJ2-1	TGTGCCAGCAGCTTACTAGCGAGCACCTACAATGAGCAGTTCTTC	CASSLLASTYNEQFF
-	-	TRBV6-5	TRBJ2-1	TGTGCCAGCAGTTACTCGGCGGGAAGGCAGTTCTTC	CASSYSAGRQFF
TRBD2	-	TRBV5-4	TRBJ2-7	TGTGCCAGCAGCCCGGACACGGGACTAGGCGAGCAGTACTTC	CASSPDTGLGEQYF